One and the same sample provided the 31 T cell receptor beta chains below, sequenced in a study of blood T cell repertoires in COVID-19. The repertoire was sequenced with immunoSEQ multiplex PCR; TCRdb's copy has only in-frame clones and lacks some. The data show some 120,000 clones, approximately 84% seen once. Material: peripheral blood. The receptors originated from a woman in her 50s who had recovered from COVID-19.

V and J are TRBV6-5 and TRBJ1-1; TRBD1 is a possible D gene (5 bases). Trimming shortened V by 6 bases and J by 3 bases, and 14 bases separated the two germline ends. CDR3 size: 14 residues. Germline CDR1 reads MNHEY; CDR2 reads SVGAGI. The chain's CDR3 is CASRDTQRDTEAFF. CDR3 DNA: TGTGCCAGCAGGGACACTCAACGGGACACTGAAGCTTTCTTT.

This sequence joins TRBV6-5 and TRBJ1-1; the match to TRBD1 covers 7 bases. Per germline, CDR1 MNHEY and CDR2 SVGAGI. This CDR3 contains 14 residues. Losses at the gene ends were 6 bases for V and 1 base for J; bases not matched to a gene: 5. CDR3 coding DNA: TGTGCCAGCAGAGCCGGGACAGAGAACACTGAAGCTTTCTTT. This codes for CASRAGTENTEAFF.

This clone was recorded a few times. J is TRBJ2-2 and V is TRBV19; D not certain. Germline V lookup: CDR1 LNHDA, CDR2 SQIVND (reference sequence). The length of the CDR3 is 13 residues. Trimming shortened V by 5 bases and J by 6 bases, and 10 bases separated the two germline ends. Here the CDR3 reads CASSRYHPGELFF. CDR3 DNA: TGTGCCAGTAGTCGGTATCATCCCGGGGAGCTGTTTTTT. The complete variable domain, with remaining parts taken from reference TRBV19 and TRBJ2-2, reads DGGITQSPKYLFRKEGQNVTLSCEQNLNHDAMYWYRQDPGQGLRLIYYSQIVNDFQKGDIAEGYSVSREKKESFPLTVTSAQKNPTAFYLCASSRYHPGELFFGEGSRLTVL.

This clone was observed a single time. The CDR3: CASGGQGQETQYF. The CDR3 nucleotides read TGTGCCAGCGGCGGACAGGGACAAGAGACCCAGTACTTC. V is TRBV4-2 and J is TRBJ2-5; 8 bases agree with TRBD1. CDR1 and CDR2 from the germline V gene are LGHNA and YNFKEQ. Unmatched junction bases numbered 4, after V lost 8 bases and J lost 2 bases. The CDR3 totals 13 residues.

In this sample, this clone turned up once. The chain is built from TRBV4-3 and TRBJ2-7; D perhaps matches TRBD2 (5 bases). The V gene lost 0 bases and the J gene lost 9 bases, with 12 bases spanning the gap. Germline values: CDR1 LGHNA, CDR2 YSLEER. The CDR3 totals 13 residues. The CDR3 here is CASSQEGVRGQYF. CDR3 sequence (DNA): TGCGCCAGCAGCCAAGAGGGAGTACGTGGGCAGTACTTC.

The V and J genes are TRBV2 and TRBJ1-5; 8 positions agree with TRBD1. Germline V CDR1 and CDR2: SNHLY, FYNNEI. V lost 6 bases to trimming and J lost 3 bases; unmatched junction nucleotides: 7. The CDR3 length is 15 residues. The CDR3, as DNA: TGTGCCAGCAGACGGACAGGGACCCCCAATCAGCCCCAGCATTTT. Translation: CASRRTGTPNQPQHF.

The CDR3 loop is CASSKVGGEGTDTQYF. The CDR3, as DNA: TGTGCCAGCAGCAAAGTCGGGGGAGAGGGCACAGATACGCAGTATTTT. The chain uses TRBV7-2 and TRBJ2-3; D may be TRBD2 (6 bases). V was pared by 5 bases and J by 1 base, with 16 bases between. Germline CDR1 and CDR2: SGHTA and FQGNSA. The CDR3 contains 16 residues. Based on the CDR3 plus reference TRBV7-2 and TRBJ2-3, the full variable domain is GAGVSQSPSNKVTEKGKDVELRCDPISGHTALYWYRQSLGQGLEFLIYFQGNSAPDKSGLPSDRFSAERTGGSVSTLTIQRTQQEDSAVYLCASSKVGGEGTDTQYFGPGTRLTVL.

CDR3 nucleotides: TGTGCCAGCAGCGTAAGAACGTCGGGGGGCTACACCTTC. This translates into CASSVRTSGGYTF. This chain uses TRBV9 with TRBJ1-2; D is ambiguous. Germline CDR1 is SGDLS and CDR2 is YYNGEE. Trimming left V 1 base short and J 8 bases short, with 12 bases between. The CDR3 runs to 13 residues.

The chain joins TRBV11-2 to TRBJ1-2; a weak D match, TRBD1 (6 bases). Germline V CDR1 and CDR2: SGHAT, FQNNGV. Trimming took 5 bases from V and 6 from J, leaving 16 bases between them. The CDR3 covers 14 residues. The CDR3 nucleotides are TGTGCCAGCAGCCAGGGGCAGGAGGTAGATGGCTACACCTTC. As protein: CASSQGQEVDGYTF. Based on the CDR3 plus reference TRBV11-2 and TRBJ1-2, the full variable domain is EAGVAQSPRYKIIEKRQSVAFWCNPISGHATLYWYQQILGQGPKLLIQFQNNGVVDDSQLPKDRFSAERLKGVDSTLKIQPAKLEDSAVYLCASSQGQEVDGYTFGSGTRLTVV.

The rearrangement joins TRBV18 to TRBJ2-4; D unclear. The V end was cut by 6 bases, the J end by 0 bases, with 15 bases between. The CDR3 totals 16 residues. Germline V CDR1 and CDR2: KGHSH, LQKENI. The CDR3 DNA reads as TGTGCCAGCTCTCCCCCAAACTTTCTAGCCAAAAACATTCAGTACTTC. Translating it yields CASSPPNFLAKNIQYF.

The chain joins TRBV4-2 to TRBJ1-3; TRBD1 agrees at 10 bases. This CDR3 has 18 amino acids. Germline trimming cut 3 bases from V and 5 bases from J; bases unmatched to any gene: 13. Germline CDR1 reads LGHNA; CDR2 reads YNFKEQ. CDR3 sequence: CASSQVSGTGEYRNTIYF. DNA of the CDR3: TGTGCCAGCAGCCAGGTATCCGGGACAGGGGAATATCGAAACACCATATATTTT.

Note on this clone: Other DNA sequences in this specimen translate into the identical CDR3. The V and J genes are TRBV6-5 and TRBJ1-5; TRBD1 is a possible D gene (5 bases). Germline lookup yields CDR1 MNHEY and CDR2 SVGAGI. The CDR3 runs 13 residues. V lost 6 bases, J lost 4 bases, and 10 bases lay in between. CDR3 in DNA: TGTGCCAGCAGGCTCCAGGGAAATCAGCCCCAGCATTTT. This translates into CASRLQGNQPQHF.

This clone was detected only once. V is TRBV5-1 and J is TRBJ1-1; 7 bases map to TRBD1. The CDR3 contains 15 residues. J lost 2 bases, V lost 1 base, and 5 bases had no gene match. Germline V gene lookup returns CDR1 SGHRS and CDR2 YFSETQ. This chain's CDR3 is CASSLLQGSNTEAFF. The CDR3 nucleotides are TGCGCCAGCAGCTTGCTACAGGGGAGTAACACTGAAGCTTTCTTT. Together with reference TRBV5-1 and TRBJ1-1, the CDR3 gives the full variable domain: KAGVTQTPRYLIKTRGQQVTLSCSPISGHRSVSWYQQTPGQGLQFLFEYFSETQRNKGNFPGRFSGRQFSNSRSEMNVSTLELGDSALYLCASSLLQGSNTEAFFGQGTRLTVV.

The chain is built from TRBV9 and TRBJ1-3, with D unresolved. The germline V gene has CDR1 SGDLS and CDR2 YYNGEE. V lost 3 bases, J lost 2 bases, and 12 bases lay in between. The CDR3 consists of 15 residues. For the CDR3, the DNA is TGTGCCAGCAGCGCCTCACCATCTACTGGAAACACCATATATTTT. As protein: CASSASPSTGNTIYF. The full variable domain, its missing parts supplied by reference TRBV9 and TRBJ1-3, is DSGVTQTPKHLITATGQRVTLRCSPRSGDLSVYWYQQSLDQGLQFLIQYYNGEERAKGNILERFSAQQFPDLHSELNLSSLELGDSALYFCASSASPSTGNTIYFGEGSWLTVV.

CDR3 region: CASSPGQGPYEQYF. CDR3 nucleotides: TGCGCCAGCAGCCCAGGACAGGGACCTTACGAGCAGTACTTC. The rearrangement joins TRBV5-1 to TRBJ2-7, with 8 positions matching TRBD1. Germline V gene data show CDR1 as SGHRS and CDR2 as YFSETQ. J gave up 4 bases and V 4 bases, and 7 bases lay outside the gene matches. The CDR3 consists of 14 residues.

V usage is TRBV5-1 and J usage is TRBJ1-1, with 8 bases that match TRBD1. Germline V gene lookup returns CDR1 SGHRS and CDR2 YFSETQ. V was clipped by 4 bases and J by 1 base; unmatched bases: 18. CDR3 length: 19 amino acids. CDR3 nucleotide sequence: TGCGCCAGCAGCCGTACCTGGGATCGGACAGGGTACGGGAACACTGAAGCTTTCTTT. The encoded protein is CASSRTWDRTGYGNTEAFF.

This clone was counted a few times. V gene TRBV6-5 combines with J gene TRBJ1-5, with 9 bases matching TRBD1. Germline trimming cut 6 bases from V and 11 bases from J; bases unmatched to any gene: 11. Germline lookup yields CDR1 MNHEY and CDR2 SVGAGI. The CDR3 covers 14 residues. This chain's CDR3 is CASRTGGASGAQHF. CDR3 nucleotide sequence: TGTGCCAGCAGAACAGGGGGCGCCTCGGGGGCCCAGCATTTT.

CDR3 sequence: CASSLQTSGGSDTQYF. The CDR3 region has the DNA TGTGCCAGCAGTCTTCAGACTAGCGGGGGGTCAGATACGCAGTATTTT. The rearrangement uses TRBV2 and TRBJ2-3, with 13 bases aligning to TRBD2. Germline V CDR1 and CDR2: SNHLY, FYNNEI. CDR3 length: 16 residues. V shed 5 bases, J shed 4 bases, and the junction held 6 bases outside the gene matches.

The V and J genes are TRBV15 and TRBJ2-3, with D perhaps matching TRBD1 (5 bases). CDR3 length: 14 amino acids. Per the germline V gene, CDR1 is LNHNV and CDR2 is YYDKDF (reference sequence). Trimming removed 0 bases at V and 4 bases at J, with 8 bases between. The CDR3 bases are TGTGCCACCAGCAGAGATCCAGGGTCAGATACGCAGTATTTT. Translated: CATSRDPGSDTQYF.

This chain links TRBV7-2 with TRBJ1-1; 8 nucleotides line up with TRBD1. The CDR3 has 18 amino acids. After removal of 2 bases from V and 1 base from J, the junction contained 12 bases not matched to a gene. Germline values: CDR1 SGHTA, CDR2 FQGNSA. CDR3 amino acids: CASSLWGDVGTGNTEAFF. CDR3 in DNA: TGTGCCAGCAGCTTATGGGGCGATGTCGGGACAGGGAACACTGAAGCTTTCTTT.

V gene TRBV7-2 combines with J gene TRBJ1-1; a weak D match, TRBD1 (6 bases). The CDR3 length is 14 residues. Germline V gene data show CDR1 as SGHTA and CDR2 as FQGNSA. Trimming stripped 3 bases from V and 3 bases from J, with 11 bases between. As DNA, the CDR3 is TGTGCCAGCAGCTTTCAAGGGGGGGACACTGAAGCTTTCTTT. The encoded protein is CASSFQGGDTEAFF.

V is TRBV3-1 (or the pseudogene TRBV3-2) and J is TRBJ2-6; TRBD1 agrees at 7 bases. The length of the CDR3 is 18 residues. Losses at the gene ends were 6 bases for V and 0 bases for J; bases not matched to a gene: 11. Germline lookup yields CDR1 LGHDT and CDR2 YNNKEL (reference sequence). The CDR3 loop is CASRPRDSRPSGANVLTF. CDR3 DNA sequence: TGTGCCAGCAGGCCCCGGGACAGCCGCCCCTCTGGGGCCAACGTCCTGACTTTC.

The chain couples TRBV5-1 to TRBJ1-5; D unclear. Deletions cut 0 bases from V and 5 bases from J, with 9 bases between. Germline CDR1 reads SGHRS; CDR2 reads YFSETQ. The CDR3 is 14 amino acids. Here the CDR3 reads CASSLERLDQPQHF. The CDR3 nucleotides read TGCGCCAGCAGCTTGGAGAGGCTTGATCAGCCCCAGCATTTT.

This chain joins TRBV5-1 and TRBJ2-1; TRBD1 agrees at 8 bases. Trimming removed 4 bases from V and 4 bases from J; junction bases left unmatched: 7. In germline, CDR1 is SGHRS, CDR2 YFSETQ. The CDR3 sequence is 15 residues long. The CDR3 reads CASSTDRVDYNEQFF. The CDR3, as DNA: TGCGCCAGCAGCACGGACAGGGTGGATTACAATGAGCAGTTCTTC.

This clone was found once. In nucleotides, the CDR3 is TGTGCCAGCAGTTACCCTAGCGGAGGACCCTACGAGCAGTACTTC. Amino acid sequence: CASSYPSGGPYEQYF. This chain uses TRBV6-6 with TRBJ2-7, with 7 bases that match TRBD2. The CDR3 contains 15 residues. V trimming: 2 bases; J trimming: 2 bases; junction bases outside the gene matches: 6. Germline V lookup: CDR1 MNHNY, CDR2 SVGAGI (reference sequence).

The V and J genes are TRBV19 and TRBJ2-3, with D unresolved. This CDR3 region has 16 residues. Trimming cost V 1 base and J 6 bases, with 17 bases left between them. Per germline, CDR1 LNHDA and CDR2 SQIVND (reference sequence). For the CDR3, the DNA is TGTGCCAGTAGTATAGGTGGAAGTACCCGCAGGGATACGCAGTATTTT. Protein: CASSIGGSTRRDTQYF. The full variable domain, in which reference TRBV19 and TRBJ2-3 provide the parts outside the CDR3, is DGGITQSPKYLFRKEGQNVTLSCEQNLNHDAMYWYRQDPGQGLRLIYYSQIVNDFQKGDIAEGYSVSREKKESFPLTVTSAQKNPTAFYLCASSIGGSTRRDTQYFGPGTRLTVL.

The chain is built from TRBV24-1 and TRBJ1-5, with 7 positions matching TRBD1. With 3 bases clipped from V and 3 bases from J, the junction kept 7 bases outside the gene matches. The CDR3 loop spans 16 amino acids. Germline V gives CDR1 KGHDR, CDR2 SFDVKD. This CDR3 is CATSDPRDSYNQPQHF. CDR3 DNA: TGTGCCACCAGTGATCCCCGGGACAGTTACAATCAGCCCCAGCATTTT.

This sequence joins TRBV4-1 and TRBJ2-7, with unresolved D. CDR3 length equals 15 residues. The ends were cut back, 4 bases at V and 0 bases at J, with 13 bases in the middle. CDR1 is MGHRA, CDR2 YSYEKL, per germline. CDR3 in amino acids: CASSPRGGNSYEQYF. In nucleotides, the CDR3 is TGCGCCAGCAGCCCCCGCGGCGGTAACTCCTACGAGCAGTACTTC.

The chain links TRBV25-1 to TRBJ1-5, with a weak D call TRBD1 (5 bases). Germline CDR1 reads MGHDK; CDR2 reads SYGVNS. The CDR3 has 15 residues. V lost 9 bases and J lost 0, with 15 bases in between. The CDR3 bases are TGTGCCAGTGGAAGCCTAAGGGGTAGCAATCAGCCCCAGCATTTT. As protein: CASGSLRGSNQPQHF.

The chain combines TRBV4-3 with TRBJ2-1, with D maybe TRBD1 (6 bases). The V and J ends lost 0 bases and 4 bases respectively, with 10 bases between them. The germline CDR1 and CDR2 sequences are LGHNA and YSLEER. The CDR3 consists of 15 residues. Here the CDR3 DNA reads TGCGCCAGCAGCCAAGACAGGGGCGGTTACAATGAGCAGTTCTTC. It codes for CASSQDRGGYNEQFF.

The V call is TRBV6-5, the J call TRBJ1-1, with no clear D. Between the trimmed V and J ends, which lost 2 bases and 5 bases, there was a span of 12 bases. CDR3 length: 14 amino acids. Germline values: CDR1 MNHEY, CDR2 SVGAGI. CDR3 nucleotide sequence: TGTGCCAGCAGTTACCTTGGTGGGCGAACTGAAGCTTTCTTT. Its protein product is CASSYLGGRTEAFF.